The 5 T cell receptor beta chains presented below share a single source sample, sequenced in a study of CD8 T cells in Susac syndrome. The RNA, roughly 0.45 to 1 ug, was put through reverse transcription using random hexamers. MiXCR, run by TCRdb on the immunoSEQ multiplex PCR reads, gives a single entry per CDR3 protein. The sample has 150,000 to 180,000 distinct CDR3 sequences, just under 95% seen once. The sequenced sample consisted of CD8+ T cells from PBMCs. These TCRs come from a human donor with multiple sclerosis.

The CDR3 region has the DNA TGTGCCAGCAGCTTGTCTGAGGGTAACAATCAGCCCCAGCATTTT. Translating it yields CASSLSEGNNQPQHF. The V gene is TRBV5-5, the J gene TRBJ1-5; D is ambiguous. The V and J ends lost 1 base and 3 bases respectively, with 11 bases between them. CDR1 is SGHKS, CDR2 YYEKEE, per germline (reference sequence). The length of the CDR3 is 15 residues. Complete variable domain (other parts from reference TRBV5-5 and TRBJ1-5): DAGVTQSPTHLIKTRGQQVTLRCSPISGHKSVSWYQQVLGQGPQFIFQYYEKEERGRGNFPDRFSARQFPNYSSELNVNALLLGDSALYLCASSLSEGNNQPQHFGDGTRLSIL.

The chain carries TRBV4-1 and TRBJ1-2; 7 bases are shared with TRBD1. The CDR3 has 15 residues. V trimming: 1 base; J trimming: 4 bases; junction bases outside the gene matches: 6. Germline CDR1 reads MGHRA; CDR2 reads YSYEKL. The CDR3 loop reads CASSQGNRGSYGYTF. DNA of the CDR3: TGCGCCAGCAGCCAAGGGAACAGGGGAAGCTATGGCTACACCTTC.

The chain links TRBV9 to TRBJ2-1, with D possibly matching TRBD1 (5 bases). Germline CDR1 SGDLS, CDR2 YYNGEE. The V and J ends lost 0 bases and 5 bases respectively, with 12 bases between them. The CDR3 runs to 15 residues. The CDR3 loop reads CASSVDGARDNEQFF. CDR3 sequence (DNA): TGTGCCAGCAGCGTAGATGGGGCCAGGGACAATGAGCAGTTCTTC.

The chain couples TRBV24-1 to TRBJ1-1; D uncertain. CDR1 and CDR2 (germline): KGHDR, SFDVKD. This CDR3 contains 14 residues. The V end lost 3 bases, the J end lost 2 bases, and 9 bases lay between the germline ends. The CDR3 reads CATSDNFPNTEAFF. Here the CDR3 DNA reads TGTGCCACCAGTGATAATTTCCCTAACACTGAAGCTTTCTTT.

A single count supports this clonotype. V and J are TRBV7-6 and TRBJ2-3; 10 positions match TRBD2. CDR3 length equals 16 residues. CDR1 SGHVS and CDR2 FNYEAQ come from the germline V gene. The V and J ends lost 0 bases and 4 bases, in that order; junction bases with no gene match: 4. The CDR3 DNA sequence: TGTGCCAGCAGCTTAGCAGCGGGGGGGCCCCCAGATACGCAGTATTTT. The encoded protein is CASSLAAGGPPDTQYF.